These T cell receptor beta chains were read from a single sample in a study of blood T cell repertoires in COVID-19. Profiling relied on immunoSEQ multiplex PCR, and the TCRdb table lists in-frame clones only, not all of them. Here the sample spans 300,000 to 350,000 clones, 90% being singletons. What was sequenced was peripheral blood. The receptors were sampled from a woman aged 25 to 45 with COVID-19, enrolled during active disease. The CDR3 runs from the conserved cysteine through the conserved F or W. A D gene is named only where the DNA matches it firmly. Clone size is shown for a subset of rows, as once, few, many or a class of expanded clone.

j_call cdr3_length d_call clone_size v_call cdr3_aa cdr3_nt
TRBJ2-7 14 . . TRBV29-1 CSVERGSGSYEQYF TGCAGCGTTGAAAGGGGCAGTGGGTCCTACGAGCAGTACTTC
TRBJ1-5 16 TRBD1 . TRBV7-8 CASSLGSGQINQPQHF TGTGCCAGCAGCTTAGGTTCGGGACAGATAAATCAGCCCCAGCATTTT
TRBJ2-1 14 TRBD2 . TRBV18 CASSSGLADNEQFF TGTGCCAGCTCGAGTGGACTAGCGGACAATGAGCAGTTCTTC
TRBJ2-3 18 TRBD2 . TRBV28 CASSYLTGLAGVTDTQYF TGTGCCAGCAGTTACCTAACGGGACTAGCGGGGGTGACAGATACGCAGTATTTT
TRBJ1-2 14 . . TRBV19 CASSTTAGAGGYTF TGTGCCAGTAGTACGACGGCAGGGGCGGGTGGCTACACCTTC
TRBJ1-4 13 TRBD1 . TRBV29-1 CSGGQGTNEKLFF TGCAGCGGGGGACAGGGCACCAATGAAAAACTGTTTTTT
TRBJ2-3 14 . . TRBV11-3 CASSLPEEGAAQYF TGTGCCAGCAGCCTCCCAGAGGAAGGGGCGGCGCAGTATTTT
TRBJ1-5 19 . . TRBV19 CASSPRAHSRAAGSQPQHF TGTGCCAGTAGTCCTCGAGCCCACTCCAGGGCCGCGGGGAGTCAGCCCCAGCATTTT
TRBJ2-1 18 TRBD2 . TRBV19 CASSIAPSSGRASNEQFF TGTGCCAGTAGTATAGCCCCCTCCAGCGGGAGGGCCTCCAATGAGCAGTTCTTC
TRBJ2-7 15 TRBD1 medium-sized TRBV5-6 CASSSLYRGSYEQYF TGTGCCAGCAGCTCGCTCTACAGGGGCTCCTACGAGCAGTACTTC
TRBJ1-1 14 . few TRBV19 CASSITGLLTEAFF TGTGCCAGTAGTATCACAGGATTGCTCACTGAAGCTTTCTTT
TRBJ1-1 16 . . TRBV7-6 CASSLSTGRANTEAFF TGTGCCAGCAGCTTAAGCACAGGCAGGGCGAACACTGAAGCTTTCTTT
TRBJ1-4 14 . . TRBV2 CASSENSYNEKLFF TGTGCCAGCAGTGAAAACAGTTATAATGAAAAACTGTTTTTT
TRBJ1-1 13 . . TRBV19 CASSMGGGPEAFF TGTGCCAGTAGTATGGGGGGAGGGCCTGAAGCTTTCTTT
TRBJ1-4 15 TRBD1 . TRBV2 CASRTGGDTNEKLFF TGTGCCAGCAGGACAGGGGGAGATACTAATGAAAAACTGTTTTTT
TRBJ2-3 15 TRBD2 . TRBV5-1 CASSPAASGIDTQYF TGCGCCAGCAGCCCGGCCGCTAGCGGTATAGATACGCAGTATTTT
TRBJ1-1 14 . . TRBV19 CASRLSRLDTEAFF TGTGCCAGTAGACTATCCCGTTTGGACACTGAAGCTTTCTTT
TRBJ1-2 13 . . TRBV19 CASRSSSNYGYTF TGTGCCAGTAGGAGTTCTTCTAACTATGGCTACACCTTC
TRBJ1-3 13 . . TRBV11-2 CASRQSSGNTIYF TGTGCCAGCAGACAGTCCTCTGGAAACACCATATATTTT
TRBJ2-3 13 TRBD2 . TRBV24-1 CATSERELATQYF TGTGCCACCAGTGAGCGGGAGTTAGCTACGCAGTATTTT
TRBJ2-3 15 TRBD2 . TRBV28 CASSRSGSGTDTQYF TGTGCCAGCAGTCGGAGCGGGAGCGGCACAGATACGCAGTATTTT
TRBJ2-3 15 TRBD1 . TRBV30 CAWSVHDRATDTQYF TGTGCCTGGAGTGTACACGACAGGGCCACAGATACGCAGTATTTT
TRBJ2-7 15 TRBD1 . TRBV29-1 CSVSLRDRGTYEQYF TGCAGCGTTTCTTTAAGGGACAGGGGAACCTACGAGCAGTACTTC
TRBJ1-1 16 . . TRBV5-1 CASSLSRGNWNTEAFF TGCGCCAGCAGCTTGAGTAGGGGAAATTGGAACACTGAAGCTTTCTTT
TRBJ1-4 15 TRBD1 . TRBV5-1 CASSLVSSQGEKLFF TGCGCCAGCAGCTTGGTAAGCTCGCAGGGGGAGAAACTGTTTTTT
TRBJ1-2 14 . . TRBV30 CAWSLRTETYGYTF TGTGCCTGGAGTCTCCGGACAGAAACCTATGGCTACACCTTC
TRBJ2-3 17 TRBD2 . TRBV3-1/TRBV3-2 CASQAISGRPGADTQYF TGTGCCAGTCAGGCGATAAGCGGGAGACCGGGGGCAGATACGCAGTATTTT
TRBJ1-1 15 . few TRBV3-1/TRBV3-2 CASSQGASMNTEAFF TGTGCCAGCAGCCAGGGGGCGTCTATGAACACTGAAGCTTTCTTT
TRBJ1-1 15 . . TRBV6-6 CASSYSRSTNTEAFF TGTGCCAGCAGTTACTCGAGGAGCACGAACACTGAAGCTTTCTTT
TRBJ1-2 14 . . TRBV7-2 CASLGVGFQGGYTF TGTGCCAGCCTAGGTGTCGGGTTTCAGGGTGGCTACACCTTC
TRBJ2-7 14 . . TRBV19 CASTESRDTYEQYF TGTGCCAGTACCGAAAGCAGGGACACCTACGAGCAGTACTTC
TRBJ1-2 13 TRBD1 . TRBV7-2 CASRRDRAEGYTF TGTGCCAGCAGGAGGGACAGGGCCGAGGGCTACACCTTC
TRBJ1-2 12 TRBD1 . TRBV30 CAWRPGQDGYTF TGTGCCTGGAGGCCGGGACAGGATGGCTACACCTTC
TRBJ2-3 16 . . TRBV7-3 CASSARRGGDTDTQYF TGTGCCAGCAGCGCACGACGAGGGGGGGACACAGATACGCAGTATTTT
TRBJ1-5 14 . few TRBV10-3 CAISDSNARETQHF TGTGCCATCAGTGACTCGAACGCGCGGGAGACCCAGCATTTT
TRBJ2-5 15 . . TRBV27 CASSFSPGEDETQYF TGTGCCAGCAGTTTTTCGCCGGGAGAGGATGAGACCCAGTACTTC
TRBJ1-2 14 TRBD1 . TRBV2 CASSGGQGPYGYTF TGTGCCAGCAGTGGGGGACAGGGCCCCTATGGCTACACCTTC
TRBJ2-7 14 . . TRBV19 CASSLMGGPFEQYF TGTGCCAGTAGTTTAATGGGTGGGCCATTCGAGCAGTACTTC
TRBJ2-1 15 TRBD2 . TRBV14 CASSQTSGTYNEQFF TGTGCCAGCAGCCAGACTAGCGGGACTTACAATGAGCAGTTCTTC
TRBJ1-5 15 TRBD1 . TRBV6-5 CASSYGQGLGQPQHF TGTGCCAGCAGTTACGGACAGGGCCTAGGTCAGCCCCAGCATTTT
TRBJ2-3 15 TRBD2 . TRBV28 CASSLGLAGADTQYF TGTGCCAGCAGTTTGGGACTAGCGGGCGCAGATACGCAGTATTTT
TRBJ2-2 18 TRBD2 . TRBV7-2 CASSLGHRLAGVPGELFF TGTGCCAGCAGCTTAGGGCACCGACTAGCGGGAGTTCCCGGGGAGCTGTTTTTT
TRBJ2-2 17 TRBD2 . TRBV5-1 CASSQYIAGVGTGELFF TGCGCCAGCAGCCAGTATATAGCGGGAGTAGGCACCGGGGAGCTGTTTTTT
TRBJ1-4 17 . few TRBV6-1 CASSEMKTDPTNEKLFF TGTGCCAGCAGTGAAATGAAAACAGACCCCACTAATGAAAAACTGTTTTTT
TRBJ1-1 14 . . TRBV5-4 CASSPLTATTEAFF TGTGCCAGCAGCCCACTCACAGCTACCACTGAAGCTTTCTTT
TRBJ1-6 15 . . TRBV2 CASKDGGSYNSPLHF TGTGCCAGCAAAGACGGGGGTTCCTATAATTCACCCCTCCACTTT
TRBJ1-5 14 TRBD1 . TRBV10-3 CAISEQGGNQPQHF TGTGCCATCAGTGAGCAGGGGGGCAATCAGCCCCAGCATTTT
TRBJ2-7 17 . . TRBV2 CASSSTHRDSPFYEQYF TGTGCCAGCAGTTCGACGCACCGGGACTCACCCTTCTACGAGCAGTACTTC
TRBJ1-1 13 . once TRBV7-9 CASTARQVTEAFF TGTGCCAGCACCGCGCGACAGGTAACTGAAGCTTTCTTT
TRBJ1-5 14 . . TRBV2 CASSGTGKKQPQHF TGTGCCAGCAGTGGAACAGGGAAGAAACAGCCCCAGCATTTT
TRBJ2-1 13 . . TRBV5-1 CASSLALGDEQFF TGCGCCAGCAGCTTGGCCCTAGGCGATGAGCAGTTCTTC
TRBJ2-3 13 TRBD2 . TRBV9 CASGAGEADTQYF TGTGCCAGCGGGGCGGGAGAGGCAGATACGCAGTATTTT
TRBJ2-7 16 TRBD1 . TRBV5-8 CASSLGQGTHSYEQYF TGTGCCAGCAGCTTGGGACAGGGGACACACTCCTACGAGCAGTACTTC
TRBJ2-7 13 . . TRBV28 CATRSGGPYEQYF TGTGCCACCCGGAGCGGTGGGCCATACGAGCAGTACTTC
TRBJ2-7 12 . . TRBV7-9 CASSYGSHEQYF TGTGCCAGCAGTTACGGGTCGCACGAGCAGTACTTC
TRBJ2-1 15 TRBD2 once TRBV6-1 CASSEYLAAYNEQFF TGTGCCAGCAGTGAATATCTAGCGGCCTACAATGAGCAGTTCTTC
TRBJ2-1 14 TRBD2 . TRBV2 CARSDAGEYNEQFF TGTGCCAGATCAGACGCGGGGGAATACAATGAGCAGTTCTTC
TRBJ2-2 14 . . TRBV5-8 CASSLRRGTGELFF TGTGCCAGCAGCTTGCGAAGGGGCACCGGGGAGCTGTTTTTT